A single T cell receptor beta chain is shown here with its context. In the authors' workflow: Cell counts per sample came from amplifying reference gene primers. The protocol was immunoSEQ multiplex PCR, while the TCRdb copy is restricted to in-frame clones and leaves out a portion. The DNA was the basis for D and trimming; V, J and clone size are from that table. The sample contains some 300,000 clones, 86% of which appear only once. CDR3 length: 15 residues. Germline lookup yields CDR1 KGHSH and CDR2 LQKENI. V lost 3 bases to trimming and J lost 0 bases, with 8 bases between them. The sample originates from a study of blood T cell repertoires in COVID-19. Study-level background: The samples span acute and convalescent COVID-19 from the United States, Italy and Spain. PBMCs, B-cell-depleted T cells, or T cells were the source of the cDNA or gDNA that made up the material.

Seattle's enrolled individuals joined amid active infection and were then monitored longitudinally. This receptor was identified in a woman in her seventies with COVID-19, enrolled during active disease. The specimen was peripheral blood. The genes are TRBV18 and TRBJ1-4; D not certain. CDR3 loop: CASSPNSATNEKLFF. CDR3 DNA sequence: TGTGCCAGCTCACCGAACTCCGCAACTAATGAAAAACTGTTTTTT.